What follows describes a single TCR beta chain. Its cognate antigen is unknown. The ViraFEST assay expanded antigen-specific CD4+ T cells with viral peptide pools before sequencing. Scientists isolated CD4+ T cells after a roughly 10-day culture period ended. Everyone in the study got two shots of either the BNT162b2 or mRNA-1273 vaccine. The data stem from a study of vaccination effects on CD4 cells after COVID-19. Repertoires were generated with immunoSEQ multiplex PCR, while TCRdb's copy carries only in-frame clones and drops some. Counted here are fewer than 35,000 clones, just under 75% occurring once; the ten biggest clones make up 13% to 15%. CDR1 and CDR2 from the germline V gene are LGHDT and YNNKEL (reference sequence). The CDR3 contains 17 residues. After removal of 0 bases from V and 4 bases from J, the junction contained 11 bases not matched to a gene. Study conclusions and caveats: Sampling in the study covered few convalescent patients and included no early post-infection timepoints.

The V and J genes are TRBV3-1 (or the pseudogene TRBV3-2) and TRBJ1-1; 7 bases map to TRBD1. This receptor was taken from a human donor who received a COVID-19 vaccine. The specimen was CD4+ T cells from PBMCs cultured with HCoV-229E spike peptides, collected after COVID-19 vaccination. The CDR3 DNA follows: TGTGCCAGCAGCCAAGAATATCGACAGGGAGGGTTCACTGAAGCTTTCTTT. Protein product: CASSQEYRQGGFTEAFF.